This TCR beta chain was recorded in a study of human T cells and chemical hapten exposure. Study background: Diphenylcyclopropenone was applied weekly to patients' scalps across the roughly 24-week study. Points from the study as a whole: Sensitizing to DPC left TCRs with a frequency above 1 in 1000 unaltered.

Trimming took off 1 base at V and 6 bases at J, with 4 bases between the two ends. The germline gives CDR1 SGHAT, CDR2 FQNNGV. The CDR3 loop spans 11 amino acids. Comment on this clonotype: Its antigen is as yet unknown.

For the library, individual cDNA molecules each received unique molecular identifiers. TCRdb reanalysed the RACE reads using MiXCR and keeps one entry per CDR3 protein. The table includes fewer than 45,000 distinct CDR3 sequences, 10% detected once. The time point here: pre-sensitization, week 0. Treatment of the sample: therapeutic diphenylcyclopropenone sensitization with weekly scalp DPC. The authors extracted total RNA from unfractionated whole blood. Blood draws came first, before each patch test. Sequences were derived from whole blood, sampled in connection with sensitization to the hapten diphenylcyclopropenone (DPC). This clonotype was sampled from a man in his fifties or sixties with alopecia areata. Some clones in this sample may be carry-over from other donors' samples. The V and J genes are TRBV11-2 and TRBJ2-7; D not certain. The CDR3 sequence: CASSLVAEQYF. In DNA form, the CDR3 reads TGTGCCAGCAGCTTAGTCGCCGAGCAGTACTTC.